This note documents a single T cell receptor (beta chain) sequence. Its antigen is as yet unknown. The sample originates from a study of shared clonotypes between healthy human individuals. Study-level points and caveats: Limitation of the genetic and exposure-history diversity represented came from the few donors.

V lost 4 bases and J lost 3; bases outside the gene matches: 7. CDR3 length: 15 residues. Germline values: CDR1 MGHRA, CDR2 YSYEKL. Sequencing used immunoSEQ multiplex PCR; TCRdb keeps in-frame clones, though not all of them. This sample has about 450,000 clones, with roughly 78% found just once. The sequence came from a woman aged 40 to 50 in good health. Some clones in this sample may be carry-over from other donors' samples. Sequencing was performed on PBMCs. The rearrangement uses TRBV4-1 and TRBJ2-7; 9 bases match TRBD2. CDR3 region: CASSRAGTSHYEQYF. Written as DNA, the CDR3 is TGCGCCAGCAGCCGTGCCGGGACTAGCCACTACGAGCAGTACTTC.